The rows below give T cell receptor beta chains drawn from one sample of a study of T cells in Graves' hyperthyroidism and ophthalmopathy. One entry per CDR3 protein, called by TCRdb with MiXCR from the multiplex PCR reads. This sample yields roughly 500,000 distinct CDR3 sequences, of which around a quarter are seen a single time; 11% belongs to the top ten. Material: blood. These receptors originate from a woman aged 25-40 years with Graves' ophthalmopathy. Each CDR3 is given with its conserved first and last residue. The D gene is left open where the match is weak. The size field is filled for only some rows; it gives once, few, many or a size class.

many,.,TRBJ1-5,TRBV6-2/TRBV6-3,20,TGTGCCAGCAGTTACTCCGGCAGATTAATCGGACGAATGGGGAATCAGCCCCAGCATTTT,CASSYSGRLIGRMGNQPQHF
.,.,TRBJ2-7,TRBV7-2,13,TGTGCCAGCAGCTTCAGGGTTTTGGACGAGCAGTACTTC,CASSFRVLDEQYF
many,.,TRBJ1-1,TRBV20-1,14,TGCAGTGCTAGTCCCACAGGACTGAACACTGAAGCTTTCTTT,CSASPTGLNTEAFF
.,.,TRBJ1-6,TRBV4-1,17,TGCGCCTGCAGCCTCAGACTGTGGGACTGGAATAATTCACCCCTCCACTTT,CACSLRLWDWNNSPLHF
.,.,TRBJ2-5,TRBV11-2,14,TGTGCCAGCAGCTTAGACGGGTGGCAAGAGACCCAGTACTTC,CASSLDGWQETQYF
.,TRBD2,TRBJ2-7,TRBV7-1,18,TGTGCCAGCAGCCCCGTCGCTAGCGGGAGGGCCACCCACAATGAGCAGTACTTC,CASSPVASGRATHNEQYF
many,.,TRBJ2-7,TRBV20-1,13,TGCAGTGCTAGACCGGCAGGTTCCAACGAGCAGTACTTC,CSARPAGSNEQYF
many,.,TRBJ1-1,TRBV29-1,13,TGCAGCGTCCCATCGGTAGGGGTCGCTGAAGCTTTCTTT,CSVPSVGVAEAFF
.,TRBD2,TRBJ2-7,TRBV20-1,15,TGCAGTGCACCCTATACTAGCGGGGGGCTCTACGAGCAGTACTTC,CSAPYTSGGLYEQYF
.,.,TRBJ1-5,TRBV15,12,TGTGCCACCAGCACCCGTAATCAGCCCCAGCATTTT,CATSTRNQPQHF
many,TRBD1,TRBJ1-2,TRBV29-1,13,TGCAGCGTGAGGGGGACAGGGTCCTATGGCTACACCTTC,CSVRGTGSYGYTF
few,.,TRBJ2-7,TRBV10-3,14,TGTGCCATCAGTGAGCGGGGGTCGTCCTACGAGCAGTACTTC,CAISERGSSYEQYF
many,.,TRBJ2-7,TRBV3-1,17,TGTGCCAGCAGCCAAGCTTCGGGGGCAGCTCTTCCATACGAGCAGTACTTC,CASSQASGAALPYEQYF
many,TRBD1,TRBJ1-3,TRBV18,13,TGTGCCAGCTCACTGGGACAGGGGAACACCATATATTTT,CASSLGQGNTIYF
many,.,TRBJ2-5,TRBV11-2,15,TGTGCCAGCAGCTATTTACGGGGCCCACAAGAGACCCAGTACTTC,CASSYLRGPQETQYF
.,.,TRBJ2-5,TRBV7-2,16,TGTGCCAGCAGCTTAGGGGGTAGGGGAGGAGCAGAGACCCAGTACTTC,CASSLGGRGGAETQYF
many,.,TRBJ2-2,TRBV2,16,TGTGCCAGCAGGGAAGACCGGGACACCAACACCGGGGAGCTGTTTTTT,CASREDRDTNTGELFF
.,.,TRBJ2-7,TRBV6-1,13,TGTGCCAGCAGGGGGGACATGCACTACGAGCAGTACTTC,CASRGDMHYEQYF
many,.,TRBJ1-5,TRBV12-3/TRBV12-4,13,TGTGCCAGCAGTTTGGTCCGCAATCAGCCCCAGCATTTT,CASSLVRNQPQHF
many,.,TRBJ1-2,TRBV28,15,TGTGCCAGCAGTTTCGTCACAGGAAGGAGCTATGGCTACACCTTC,CASSFVTGRSYGYTF
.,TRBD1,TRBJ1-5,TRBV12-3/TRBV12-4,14,TGTGCCAGCAGACGGACAGGGGCTAATCAGCCCCAGCATTTT,CASRRTGANQPQHF
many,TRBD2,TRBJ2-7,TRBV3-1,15,TGTGCCAGCAGCCAAGCGGGACTAGCAATCGACGAGCAGTACTTC,CASSQAGLAIDEQYF
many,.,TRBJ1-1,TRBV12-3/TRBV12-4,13,TGTGCCAGCAGCCCTCTACAGGTTGGCCAAGCTTTCTTT,CASSPLQVGQAFF
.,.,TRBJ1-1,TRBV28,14,TGTGCCGGCAGAGAGAGGACGGGGAACACTGAAGCTTTCTTT,CAGRERTGNTEAFF
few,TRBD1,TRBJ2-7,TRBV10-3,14,TGTGCCATCACCCCGGGACAGGGTTACAATGAGCAGTACTTC,CAITPGQGYNEQYF
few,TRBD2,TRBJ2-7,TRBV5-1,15,TGCGCCAGCAGCGGGAGACTAGCGGGAGTTGCCGAGCAGTACTTC,CASSGRLAGVAEQYF
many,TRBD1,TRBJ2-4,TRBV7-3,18,TGTGCCAGCAGCTTAACGTCGGGACAGCTGCTAGCCAAAAACATTCAGTACTTC,CASSLTSGQLLAKNIQYF
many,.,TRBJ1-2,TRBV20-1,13,TGCAGTGCTAGGGAGGGGCCAAACTATGGCTACACCTTC,CSAREGPNYGYTF
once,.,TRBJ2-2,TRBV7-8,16,TGTGCCAGCAGCTTAGCTTGGATCGACCTCACCGGGGAGCTGTTTTTT,CASSLAWIDLTGELFF
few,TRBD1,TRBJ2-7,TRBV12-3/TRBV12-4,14,TGTGCCAGCAACATCGGACAGGTCTCCTACGAGCAGTACTTC,CASNIGQVSYEQYF
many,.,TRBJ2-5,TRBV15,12,TGTGCCACCTCAATCTACCCAGAGACCCAGTACTTC,CATSIYPETQYF
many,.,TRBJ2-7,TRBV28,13,TGTGCCAGCAGAAAACAGGGAGGGTACGAGCAGTACTTC,CASRKQGGYEQYF
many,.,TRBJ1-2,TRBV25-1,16,TGTGCCAGCAGTGACCACCCTACGAGGGGGGATCGTGGCTACACCTTC,CASSDHPTRGDRGYTF
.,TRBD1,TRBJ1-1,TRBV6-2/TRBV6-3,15,TGTGCCAGCAGTTGGGGACAGGGGGCGGACACTGAAGCTTTCTTT,CASSWGQGADTEAFF
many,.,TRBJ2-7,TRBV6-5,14,TGTGCCAGCAGTTTGGACCTAGCCCCCTACGAGCAGTACTTC,CASSLDLAPYEQYF
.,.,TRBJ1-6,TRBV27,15,TGTGCCAGCAGTTTATCACAGGGCTATAATTCACCCCTCCACTTT,CASSLSQGYNSPLHF
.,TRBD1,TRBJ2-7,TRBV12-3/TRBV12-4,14,TGTGCCAGCAGACTCCGGGACAGAACCTACGAGCAGTACTTC,CASRLRDRTYEQYF
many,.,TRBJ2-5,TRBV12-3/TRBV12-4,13,TGTGCCAGCAGTTTAAGCCCCCAAGAGACCCAGTACTTC,CASSLSPQETQYF
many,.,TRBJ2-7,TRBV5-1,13,TGCGCCAGCAGCTTCGGGTACTCCTACGAGCAGTACTTC,CASSFGYSYEQYF
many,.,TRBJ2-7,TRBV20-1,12,TGCAGTGCTAGTGTACAGAACTACGAGCAGTACTTC,CSASVQNYEQYF
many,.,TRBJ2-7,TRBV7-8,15,TGTGCCAGCAGCTTAGTTGAGGACAGTACCTACGAGCAGTACTTC,CASSLVEDSTYEQYF
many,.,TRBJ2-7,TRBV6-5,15,TGTGCCAGCAGTTACCCCCAACAGGGTTTAGGAGAGCAGTACTTC,CASSYPQQGLGEQYF
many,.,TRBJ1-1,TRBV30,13,TGTGCCTGGAGTAAGGTTCCTAACACTGAAGCTTTCTTT,CAWSKVPNTEAFF
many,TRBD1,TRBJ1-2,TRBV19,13,TGTGCCAGTATGGCACAGGGGGACTCTGGCTACACCTTC,CASMAQGDSGYTF
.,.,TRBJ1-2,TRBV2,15,TGTGCCAGCAGTGAACGGAGACAAGAGCGGAGTGGCTACACCTTC,CASSERRQERSGYTF
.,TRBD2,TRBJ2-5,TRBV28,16,TGTGCCAGCAGTTTAGGGTTTGGCGGGGGAGAAGAGACCCAGTACTTC,CASSLGFGGGEETQYF
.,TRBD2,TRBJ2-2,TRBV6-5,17,TGTGCCAGCAGTTACGGGACTAGCGGGGGGTACACCGGGGAGCTGTTTTTT,CASSYGTSGGYTGELFF
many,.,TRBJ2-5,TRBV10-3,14,TGTGCCATCAGGGCCGGGACACTTGACGAGACCCAGTACTTC,CAIRAGTLDETQYF
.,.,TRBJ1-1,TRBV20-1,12,TGCAGTGCCCCCTCGGGGGACACTGAAGCTTTCTTT,CSAPSGDTEAFF
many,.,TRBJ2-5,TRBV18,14,TGTGCCAGCTCACGGCGGGGCAGCCAAGAGACCCAGTACTTC,CASSRRGSQETQYF
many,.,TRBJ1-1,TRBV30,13,TGTGCCTGGAGTGTGGAGCTGAACACTGAAGCTTTCTTT,CAWSVELNTEAFF
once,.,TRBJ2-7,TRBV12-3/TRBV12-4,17,TGTGCCAGCAGTTTAGCCCTTTTGAATGACGGCTCCTACGAGCAGTACTTC,CASSLALLNDGSYEQYF